This T cell receptor beta chain was recovered during a study of shared clonotypes between healthy human individuals. General study results and limits: The sharing of 4.5% to 5.5% of naive CD4 clonotypes was seen across several donors.

With respect to this clone: Antigen specificity is unknown.

CDR1 is SGHRS, CDR2 YFSETQ, per germline. V gave up 0 bases and J gave up 4 bases; unmatched junction bases: 6. The length of the CDR3 is 16 residues. Each cell subset's genomic DNA was divided evenly among several immunoSEQ plates. Assay: immunoSEQ multiplex PCR; the TCRdb copy retains only in-frame clones and omits some. Among some 2 million clones listed, over 85% were seen once. Free of recent acute infections or vaccinations, the donors were healthy HIV-negative adults. Donors, without exception, were Caucasian adults residing in Nashville, Tennessee. The genes are TRBV5-1 and TRBJ2-5; 10 bases map to TRBD1. The sequenced sample consisted of naive CD4+ T cells sorted from blood. Subset in this sample: CD45RA+ positively selected. The sequence came from a man between 18 and 35 years old in good health. The CDR3 DNA is TGCGCCAGCAGCTTGGTGGGGACAGGGGTTGGAGAGACCCAGTACTTC. This gives the protein CASSLVGTGVGETQYF.